This is a list of T cell receptor beta chains from one sample in a study of shared clonotypes between healthy human individuals. Clones were sequenced by immunoSEQ multiplex PCR, and TCRdb holds only the in-frame ones, with some missing. The data contain roughly 2.4 million clones, nearly 97% of them singletons. The material sequenced was naive CD4+ T cells sorted from blood. The receptors here all came from a young man in good health. The CDR3 runs from the conserved cysteine through the conserved F or W. D genes are given only for firm matches. Clone size is shown for a subset of rows, as once, few, many or a class of expanded clone.

>NA|TRBV18|TRBJ2-7|TRBD1
CASSFGTGFYEQYF
TGTGCCAGCTCATTTGGGACAGGCTTCTACGAGCAGTACTTC
>NA|TRBV6-6|TRBJ1-4|NA
CASWLGPPEKLFF
TGTGCCAGCTGGCTGGGACCTCCCGAAAAACTGTTTTTT
>NA|TRBV25-1|TRBJ2-1|NA
CASSDRGNEQFF
TGTGCCAGCAGTGATCGGGGAAATGAGCAGTTCTTC
>NA|TRBV11-2|TRBJ2-7|TRBD1
CASSLPIWDRSYEQYF
TGTGCCAGCAGCTTGCCTATTTGGGACAGGTCCTACGAGCAGTACTTC
>NA|TRBV9|TRBJ2-3|TRBD1
CASSVGTVTDTQYF
TGTGCCAGCAGCGTCGGGACAGTCACAGATACGCAGTATTTT
>NA|TRBV7-9|TRBJ2-5|TRBD1
CASSLAGQGVRETQYF
TGTGCCAGCAGCTTAGCGGGCCAGGGGGTTAGAGAGACCCAGTACTTC
>NA|TRBV11-2|TRBJ1-4|NA
CASSSPLSEKLFF
TGTGCCAGCAGCTCCCCCCTTTCGGAAAAACTGTTTTTT
>NA|TRBV9|TRBJ2-2|NA
CASSSVALVRELFF
TGTGCCAGCAGCTCAGTGGCCCTTGTCCGGGAGCTGTTTTTT
>NA|TRBV6-1|TRBJ2-7|NA
CASSEFSVVPGEQYF
TGTGCCAGCAGTGAATTTAGCGTCGTGCCGGGAGAGCAGTACTTC
>NA|TRBV2|TRBJ2-7|NA
CASSIQGTYEQYF
TGTGCCAGCAGTATACAGGGCACCTACGAGCAGTACTTC
>NA|TRBV27|TRBJ2-7|NA
CATSRGHEQYF
TGTGCCACCTCCCGGGGGCACGAGCAGTACTTC
>once|TRBV10-2|TRBJ2-3|NA
CASSSDSGTQYF
TGCGCCAGCAGTTCGGACTCGGGGACGCAGTATTTT
>NA|TRBV9|TRBJ2-1|TRBD2
CASSAEGYIPGLANEQFF
TGTGCCAGCAGCGCCGAAGGATATATTCCGGGACTAGCCAATGAGCAGTTCTTC
>NA|TRBV10-3|TRBJ1-1|NA
CAISPEPGNTEAFF
TGTGCCATCAGTCCAGAGCCGGGGAACACTGAAGCTTTCTTT
>NA|TRBV6-6|TRBJ2-7|NA
CASSYQPGPYEQYF
TGTGCCAGCAGTTACCAGCCGGGGCCCTACGAGCAGTACTTC